These T cell receptor beta chains were read from a single sample in a study of Graves' ophthalmopathy and Graves' hyperthyroidism. MiXCR was run by TCRdb on the multiplex PCR reads, yielding one entry per CDR3 protein. This sample has about 160,000 distinct CDR3 sequences, with less than 45% found just once. Sequences were obtained from peripheral blood. The receptors were sampled from a woman aged 40 to 50 with Graves' ophthalmopathy. Each CDR3 is given with its conserved first and last residue. A D gene is named only where the DNA matches it firmly. Some rows mark clone size as missing; the rest say once, few, many or name a class of expanded clone.

J,V,size,D,DNA,CDR3
TRBJ1-1,TRBV6-1,-,-,TGTGCCAGTAAAACAGGAGGGTACACTGAAGCTTTCTTT,CASKTGGYTEAFF
TRBJ1-1,TRBV15,many,TRBD1,TGTGCCACCAGCAGTAATGCCCAGGGGGTGTGCACTGAAGCTTTCTTT,CATSSNAQGVCTEAFF
TRBJ1-1,TRBV12-3/TRBV12-4,-,-,TGTGCCAGCAGAATCTCCGGGCTCCCGAACACTGAAGCTTTCTTT,CASRISGLPNTEAFF
TRBJ2-5,TRBV7-9,-,TRBD2,TGTGCCAGCAGCTCCTTGACTAGCGAATCAGAGACCCAGTACTTC,CASSSLTSESETQYF
TRBJ1-5,TRBV7-2,many,-,TGTGCCAGCAGCTTAGGTGGGGAAGGGTATCAGCCCCAGCATTTT,CASSLGGEGYQPQHF
TRBJ2-7,TRBV19,-,-,TGTGCCAGTAGTGCGGGCGGTAGCTCCTACGAGCAGTACTTC,CASSAGGSSYEQYF
TRBJ2-7,TRBV20-1,many,-,TGCAGTGCTAGAGATCTGTGGACAGAGTACGAGCAGTACTTC,CSARDLWTEYEQYF
TRBJ1-1,TRBV7-9,many,TRBD1,TGTGCCAGCAGCTTACAGGGGGGGCAGCCTGAAGCTTTCTTT,CASSLQGGQPEAFF
TRBJ1-2,TRBV7-2,few,TRBD1,TGTGCCAGCAGCCTAACAGGGGAAGGGTATGGCTACACCTTC,CASSLTGEGYGYTF
TRBJ2-6,TRBV2,many,-,TGTGCCAGCAGTGAATCAGATGCTGGGGCCAACGTCCTGACTTTC,CASSESDAGANVLTF
TRBJ1-1,TRBV7-2,-,-,TGTGCCAGCAGCCCCTCCGGTAGGGGTAACACTGAAGCTTTCTTT,CASSPSGRGNTEAFF
TRBJ1-3,TRBV7-2,many,-,TGTGCCAGCAGTCTAACGCAAGGTTCTGGAAACACCATATATTTT,CASSLTQGSGNTIYF
TRBJ1-1,TRBV28,-,TRBD1,TGTGCCAGCAGGGGGACAGGGGCGCAAAACACTGAAGCTTTCTTT,CASRGTGAQNTEAFF
TRBJ1-2,TRBV11-2,many,TRBD1,TGTGCCAGCAGCCCACCGGACAGGCGTTCTGGCTACACCTTC,CASSPPDRRSGYTF
TRBJ1-1,TRBV11-2,many,-,TGTGCCAGCAGCTTAGGGGGTGCGGGCAGGGTAAACACTGAAGCTTTCTTT,CASSLGGAGRVNTEAFF
TRBJ2-5,TRBV20-1,-,-,TGCAGTGCTAGAGAAACGGAGTCCCAAGAGACCCAGTACTTC,CSARETESQETQYF
TRBJ1-1,TRBV5-1,-,TRBD1,TGCGCCAGCAGCTTGGAGAGACAGGGAGGGACTGAAGCTTTCTTT,CASSLERQGGTEAFF
TRBJ2-5,TRBV28,many,-,TGTGCCAGCAGACCACTCATGCCCTCGGACTCCCAAGAGACCCAGTACTTC,CASRPLMPSDSQETQYF
TRBJ1-1,TRBV10-3,many,-,TGTGCCATCACCCGACAGGAGAACACTGAAGCTTTCTTT,CAITRQENTEAFF
TRBJ1-5,TRBV5-5,-,-,TGTGCCAGCAGCTTGTCAGTGCCAGGGGTTCAGCCCCAGCATTTT,CASSLSVPGVQPQHF
TRBJ2-2,TRBV6-1,-,-,TGTGCCAGCACCACAACAGTGACCACCGGGGAGCTGTTTTTT,CASTTTVTTGELFF
TRBJ1-1,TRBV6-4,few,-,TGTGCCAGCAGTCCGGGGTCTAACACTGAAGCTTTCTTT,CASSPGSNTEAFF
TRBJ2-2,TRBV6-2/TRBV6-3,-,TRBD2,TGTGCCAGCAAGCTAGCGGGAGCCGGGGAGCTGTTTTTT,CASKLAGAGELFF
TRBJ1-2,TRBV7-8,-,TRBD1,TGTGCCAGCAGCCCGGGACAGTATGGTGGCTACACCTTC,CASSPGQYGGYTF
TRBJ1-5,TRBV6-2/TRBV6-3,-,-,TGTGCCAGCAGTTACTCGGTAGATAGCAATCAGCCCCAGCATTTT,CASSYSVDSNQPQHF
TRBJ1-1,TRBV12-3/TRBV12-4,-,-,TGTGCCAGCAGCCTTCTAAGGAACACTGAAGCTTTCTTT,CASSLLRNTEAFF
TRBJ2-4,TRBV2,-,-,TGTGCCAGCAGTGTCGCCCTAGAGATGGAGGGCAAAAACATTCAGTACTTC,CASSVALEMEGKNIQYF
TRBJ1-5,TRBV12-3/TRBV12-4,-,-,TGTGCCAGCAGTCCCCGCGGGGTTGGCTATGGCAATCAGCCCCAGCATTTT,CASSPRGVGYGNQPQHF
TRBJ2-7,TRBV15,-,-,TGTGCCACCAGCAGCTGGTTGACGGCCACCTACGAGCAGTACTTC,CATSSWLTATYEQYF
TRBJ2-5,TRBV5-4,many,TRBD2,TGTGCCAGCTCGACCCCAGCGGGGGGGGGCGAGACCCAGTACTTC,CASSTPAGGGETQYF
TRBJ2-7,TRBV18,many,-,TGTGCCAGCTCACCACGTACGGACGGGGTCTCCTACGAGCAGTACTTC,CASSPRTDGVSYEQYF
TRBJ2-2,TRBV7-8,many,TRBD2,TGTGCCAGCAGCGGAAAACTAGCGGGAGGAACCGGGGAGCTGTTTTTT,CASSGKLAGGTGELFF